The 9 T cell receptor beta chains in this list originate from one sample, sequenced in a study of neoadjuvant anti-PD-1 for oral cavity cancer (dated by TCRdb to about 2021). Library method: the immunoSEQ multiplex PCR assay. The table comes from immuneACCESS by way of TCRdb, which keeps in-frame sequences with V and J called. Part of the clones is missing from these tables; in studies checked, under half for an unresolved V gene and the rest for unknown reasons. The sample table contains about 72,000 clones; only one count was recorded for around 88% of them. The ten largest make up about 3.4% of the sample. What the time point label conveys for this sample: before neoadjuvant nivolumab. This specimen consisted of PBMCs, obtained before nivolumab (anti-PD-1) treatment. These receptors all come from a person aged 35-80 years with oral cavity squamous cell carcinoma.

The genes are TRBV27 and TRBJ1-1; the D is unclear. The CDR3 has 13 amino acids. Trimming cost V 3 bases and J 11 bases, with 16 bases left between them. Germline V gives CDR1 MNHEY, CDR2 SMNVEV (reference sequence). The CDR3, as DNA: TGTGCCAGCAGTTTGGGCCGCATTGCTGGGGCTTTCTTT. Its protein is CASSLGRIAGAFF.

The J gene is TRBJ2-5, the V gene TRBV4-2; unclear D gene. Trimming removed 2 bases at V and 2 bases at J, with 9 bases between. CDR3 length: 14 residues. Germline CDR1 and CDR2: LGHNA and YNFKEQ. The CDR3 DNA sequence: TGTGCCAGCAGCCAATATCACAGTCAAGAGACCCAGTACTTC. Protein sequence: CASSQYHSQETQYF.

This chain uses TRBV19 with TRBJ1-5; D call uncertain. Trimming removed 0 bases from V and 2 bases from J, with 11 bases in between. The germline V gene encodes CDR1 LNHDA and CDR2 SQIVND (reference sequence). This CDR3 spans 16 amino acids. CDR3 DNA sequence: TGTGCCAGTAGTATAGAAGGGAGGCAGGGCAATCAGCCCCAGCATTTT. Translating gives CASSIEGRQGNQPQHF.

The V and J genes are TRBV5-1 and TRBJ1-1; 7 bases line up with TRBD1. Per germline, CDR1 SGHRS and CDR2 YFSETQ. V shed 4 bases and J 6 bases; nucleotides not matched to a gene: 9. CDR3 length equals 14 residues. The CDR3 protein is CASSQIDRVSEAFF. CDR3 bases: TGCGCCAGCAGCCAAATAGACAGGGTCTCTGAAGCTTTCTTT.

The chain links TRBV6-5 to TRBJ2-5; weak D call: TRBD1 (6 bases). The CDR3 is made up of 14 amino acids. V lost 6 bases and J lost 4, with 15 bases in between. Germline V gives CDR1 MNHEY, CDR2 SVGAGI. DNA for the CDR3: TGTGCCAGCAGGCTCCAGGGGCCGAGAGAGACCCAGTACTTC. This encodes CASRLQGPRETQYF.

This chain joins TRBV6-1 and TRBJ1-6; 10 bases align to TRBD1. V shed 6 bases, J shed 9 bases, and the junction held 2 bases outside the gene matches. CDR1 MNHNS and CDR2 SASEGT come from the germline V gene. The CDR3 has 13 residues. CDR3 residues: CASRGQGISPLHF. CDR3 nucleotide sequence: TGTGCCAGCAGGGGACAGGGGATTTCACCCCTCCACTTT.

As DNA, the CDR3 is TGTGCCAGCAGTTCCTACAGGGAGAGCCGCCAGCCCCAGCATTTT. Translated, it gives CASSSYRESRQPQHF. The chain is built from TRBV28 and TRBJ1-5, with D possibly matching TRBD1 (6 bases). V lost 4 bases, J lost 7 bases, and 17 bases lay in between. The CDR3 contains 15 residues. The V gene's germline CDR1 is MDHEN and CDR2 SYDVKM.

V is TRBV10-3 and J is TRBJ2-3; 14 bases line up with TRBD2. CDR1 ENHRY and CDR2 SYGVKD come from the germline V gene. This CDR3 is built from 16 residues. Trimming took 5 bases from V and 3 from J; bases not matched to a gene: 4. CDR3: CAISSGTSGGTDTQYF. CDR3 DNA sequence: TGTGCCATCAGTAGCGGGACTAGCGGGGGTACAGATACGCAGTATTTT.

The genes are TRBV19 and TRBJ1-5; 8 bases align to TRBD1. The junction had 7 bases not matched to a gene; V was cut back by 9 bases and J by 6 bases. Germline lookup yields CDR1 LNHDA and CDR2 SQIVND (reference sequence). The CDR3 loop spans 13 amino acids. This CDR3 reads CASSLTGGQPQHF. The DNA for the CDR3 is TGTGCCAGCTCCCTCACAGGGGGTCAGCCCCAGCATTTT.